This T cell receptor (beta chain) was sequenced during a study of blood T cell repertoires in COVID-19. Study background: There were acute and convalescent COVID-19 samples, and they came from the United States, Italy and Spain. PBMCs, B-cell-depleted T cells, or T cells were the source of the cDNA or gDNA that made up the material.

The method was immunoSEQ multiplex PCR; TCRdb's version includes in-frame clones alone and lacks a portion of them. The sample records around 360,000 clones, approximately 89% being singletons. Sequenced material: peripheral blood. The TCR was taken from a woman between 25 and 40 years old with COVID-19, enrolled during active disease.

This CDR3 reads CASSFREGGSQYF. The CDR3, as DNA: TGTGCCAGCAGCTTCCGGGAGGGCGGTTCGCAGTATTTT. V gene TRBV7-9 combines with J gene TRBJ2-3; 8 bases are shared with TRBD2. Germline V gene lookup returns CDR1 SEHNR and CDR2 FQNEAQ (reference sequence). Trimming removed 3 bases from V and 10 bases from J; junction bases left unmatched: 6. The CDR3 loop spans 13 amino acids.